This TCR beta chain is from a study of CD8 T cells in ankylosing spondylitis. Study conclusions and caveats: CD8+ disease-linked clones were present at relatively low frequencies in blood. Both synovial fluid and blood in reactive arthritis had previously been reported to carry some motif variants.

Via MiXCR, TCRdb re-called the 5' RACE reads, giving one row per CDR3 protein. The sample consists of roughly 250,000 distinct CDR3 sequences, roughly a tenth of them appearing once. This clonotype was seen repeatedly, ten times or more. Its antigen is not identified. The V and J ends lost 8 bases and 0 bases respectively, with 7 bases between them. CDR3 length: 12 residues. The germline gives CDR1 MNHEY, CDR2 SMNVEV (reference sequence). This sequence was found in a male donor with ankylosing spondylitis or in good health (not recorded which). Sequencing was carried out using blood, either unsorted or a sorted T cell fraction (not recorded which). The V and J genes are TRBV27 and TRBJ1-1, with D unclear. This CDR3 reads CASGRLNTEAFF. In nucleotides, the CDR3 is TGTGCCAGCGGAAGATTGAACACTGAAGCTTTCTTT.